What follows are 2 T cell receptor beta chains derived from one specimen sequenced in a study of blood T cell repertoires in COVID-19. Libraries were prepared by immunoSEQ multiplex PCR; TCRdb keeps only in-frame clonotypes and omits some of them. This table has hundreds of thousands of clones, 88% appearing once. Sequenced input: peripheral blood. Receptors originate from a man aged 35 to 55 with acute or convalescent COVID-19.

The chain links TRBV4-1 to TRBJ1-6; the D gene is possibly TRBD1 (5 bases). The ends were cut back, 0 bases at V and 7 bases at J, with 10 bases in the middle. This CDR3 has 15 residues. Germline CDR1 is MGHRA and CDR2 is YSYEKL. This chain's CDR3 is CASSQEGGWNSPLHF. The CDR3 nucleotides are TGCGCCAGCAGCCAAGAGGGGGGGTGGAATTCACCCCTCCACTTT.

The gene calls are TRBV7-3 and TRBJ2-1; 10 bases line up with TRBD1. The CDR3 contains 17 residues. The J segment lost 6 bases and the V segment lost 1 base, leaving 9 bases of the junction unmatched. CDR1 and CDR2 (germline): SGHTA, FQGTGA. The CDR3 DNA is TGTGCCAGCAGCTTAAGCCCTCGACAGGGGGCGGTCAATGAGCAGTTCTTC. Its protein product is CASSLSPRQGAVNEQFF.